Shown below are 16 T cell receptor beta chains from a single sample sequenced in a study of T cells in Graves' hyperthyroidism and ophthalmopathy. RNA transcripts yielded amplified TCR beta CDR3 regions. The HTBI primer set was used in a first-round RT-PCR of the TCR CDR3. Each CDR3 protein gets one entry after TCRdb re-called the multiplex PCR reads with MiXCR. The table has fewer than 800,000 distinct CDR3 sequences, around 15% seen once. What was sequenced was blood. The receptors come from a man between 18 and 29 years old with Graves' hyperthyroidism.

Only a few counts were recorded for this clonotype. The chain employs TRBV24-1 and TRBJ1-2, with D uncertain. There are 12 residues in the CDR3. Germline CDR1 and CDR2: KGHDR and SFDVKD. Trimming took off 9 bases at V and 5 bases at J, with 12 bases between the two ends. The CDR3 DNA sequence: TGTGCCACCTTTTCGGGAGATTATGGCTACACCTTC. It yields the protein CATFSGDYGYTF.

The chain carries TRBV30 and TRBJ2-7; no definite D call. Germline V gene data show CDR1 as GTSNPN and CDR2 as SVGIG (reference sequence). The V and J ends lost 4 bases and 4 bases respectively, with 8 bases between them. This CDR3 is 11 amino acids long. DNA for the CDR3: TGTGCCTGGATGTTCTCGTACGAGCAGTACTTC. This gives the protein CAWMFSYEQYF.

The table lists this clonotype with many counts. This chain joins TRBV6-1 and TRBJ2-7; possibly TRBD1 or TRBD2 for D (5 bases each). V shed 7 bases and J shed 5 bases, with 18 bases lying between them. Germline loops: CDR1 MNHNS, CDR2 SASEGT. The CDR3 is made up of 14 amino acids. Here the CDR3 reads CASILGGVGNEQYF. The CDR3, as DNA: TGTGCCAGCATCCTTGGGGGAGTTGGAAACGAGCAGTACTTC.

The table lists this clonotype with many counts. The V call is TRBV20-1, the J call TRBJ1-5; D gene ambiguous. CDR1 and CDR2 from the germline V gene are DFQATT and SNEGSKA (reference sequence). The CDR3 consists of 13 residues. V lost 1 base and J lost 7, with 11 bases in between. The CDR3 DNA follows: TGCAGTGCTAGAGTGAAGGTTGGCCAGCCCCAGCATTTT. Translation: CSARVKVGQPQHF.

There are many counts of this clonotype. The genes are TRBV10-3 and TRBJ2-3; maybe TRBD1 (6 bases). CDR3 size: 13 residues. The germline gives CDR1 ENHRY, CDR2 SYGVKD. The germline V and J ends were trimmed by 7 bases and 5 bases, with 13 bases remaining between them. The CDR3 loop is CAITQGWGDTQYF. The CDR3, as DNA: TGTGCCATCACCCAGGGGTGGGGAGATACGCAGTATTTT.

Many counts were recorded for this clonotype. The chain uses TRBV3-1 and TRBJ2-1; the D gene could be TRBD1 or TRBD2 (5 bases each). Germline V gives CDR1 LGHDT, CDR2 YNNKEL (reference sequence). CDR3 length: 16 amino acids. V was trimmed by 1 base and J by 0 bases, leaving 10 bases between them. The CDR3 sequence: CASSQGIGASYNEQFF. In nucleotides, the CDR3 is TGTGCCAGCAGCCAAGGCATCGGGGCCTCCTACAATGAGCAGTTCTTC.

V and J are TRBV7-9 and TRBJ2-3; D is ambiguous. Trimming removed 8 bases at V and 1 base at J, with 7 bases between. Germline V gene sequence: CDR1 SEHNR, CDR2 FQNEAQ (reference sequence). The CDR3 spans 12 residues. The CDR3, as DNA: TGTGCCAGCGTCCACGGCACAGATACGCAGTATTTT. Its protein is CASVHGTDTQYF.

This clonotype was observed many times. The chain uses TRBV7-3 and TRBJ2-7, with no clear D. Trimming stripped 0 bases from V and 1 base from J, with 10 bases between. Germline V gene sequence: CDR1 SGHTA, CDR2 FQGTGA. CDR3 length: 15 residues. CDR3 coding DNA: TGTGCCAGCAGCTTAACCCCGATAGGGTCCTACGAGCAGTACTTC. Translation gives CASSLTPIGSYEQYF.

The sample holds one count of this clonotype. A single base separates this from a much larger clone, so it may be a read error. This chain joins TRBV10-3 and TRBJ2-7, with TRBD2 matching 11 bases. The V segment lost 3 bases and the J segment 0 bases; nucleotides outside the gene matches: 7. CDR1 ENHRY and CDR2 SYGVKD come from the germline V gene. CDR3 size: 17 residues. In nucleotides, the CDR3 is TGTGCCATCAGTGAAATAGCGGGAGGGGGGGCCTCCTACGAGCAGTACTTC. This encodes CAISEIAGGGASYEQYF.

The chain uses TRBV7-9 and TRBJ2-3, with D possibly matching TRBD1 (6 bases). The V gene lost 7 bases and the J gene lost 5 bases, with 13 bases spanning the gap. The length of the CDR3 is 13 residues. CDR1 is SEHNR and CDR2 is FQNEAQ in the germline V gene (reference sequence). For the CDR3, the DNA is TGTGCCAGCAACGTAACAGGGTTAGATACGCAGTATTTT. Protein: CASNVTGLDTQYF.

This clonotype was seen many times. This chain uses TRBV10-3 with TRBJ2-2, with D unresolved. The germline V and J ends were trimmed by 3 bases and 2 bases, with 4 bases remaining between them. There are 13 residues in the CDR3. CDR1 ENHRY and CDR2 SYGVKD come from the germline V gene. The DNA for the CDR3 is TGTGCCATCAGTGACCCAAACACCGGGGAGCTGTTTTTT. It codes for CAISDPNTGELFF.

The rearrangement joins TRBV5-1 to TRBJ2-2; D is undetermined. This CDR3 contains 15 residues. The V gene lost 2 bases and the J gene lost 2 bases, with 10 bases spanning the gap. Germline assignment: CDR1 SGHRS and CDR2 YFSETQ. The CDR3 loop is CASSFGTFNTGELFF. The CDR3 DNA follows: TGCGCCAGCAGCTTTGGCACCTTCAACACCGGGGAGCTGTTTTTT.

CDR3: CSAREMGSWNRGHYEQYF. The CDR3 DNA sequence: TGCAGTGCTAGAGAAATGGGGTCGTGGAACAGGGGGCACTACGAGCAGTACTTC. The chain recombines TRBV20-1 with TRBJ2-7, with 9 positions matching TRBD1. Germline V gives CDR1 DFQATT, CDR2 SNEGSKA (reference sequence). This CDR3 contains 18 residues. The V and J ends lost 0 bases and 3 bases, in that order; junction bases with no gene match: 15.

This clonotype was seen a few times. The rearrangement joins TRBV10-3 to TRBJ2-1; 11 nucleotides align to TRBD1. Germline V gene lookup returns CDR1 ENHRY and CDR2 SYGVKD. There are 14 residues in the CDR3. V trimming: 6 bases; J trimming: 8 bases; junction bases outside the gene matches: 6. For the CDR3, the DNA is TGTGCCATCAGGACTGGACAGGGGGCATATGAGCAGTTCTTC. This sequence encodes CAIRTGQGAYEQFF.

CDR3 region: CASSLFGSNEQFF. In DNA form, the CDR3 reads TGTGCCAGCAGCTTATTCGGGTCCAATGAGCAGTTCTTC. The J gene is TRBJ2-1, the V gene TRBV7-9, with unresolved D. Germline V lookup: CDR1 SEHNR, CDR2 FQNEAQ (reference sequence). The CDR3 totals 13 residues. Trimming cost V 2 bases and J 6 bases, with 8 bases left between them.

The chain joins TRBV12-5 to TRBJ2-1; D is tentatively TRBD1 or TRBD2 (5 bases each). Between the trimmed V and J ends, which lost 4 bases and 6 bases, there was a span of 10 bases. The length of the CDR3 is 13 residues. CDR1 is LGHNT and CDR2 is FRNRAP in the germline V gene. The CDR3 DNA sequence: TGTGCTAGTGGTTGGGGGACCAGCAATGAGCAGTTCTTC. This codes for CASGWGTSNEQFF.